The present T cell receptor (beta chain) was sequenced within a study of blood T cell repertoires in COVID-19. Study-level information: Some COVID-19 samples were acute and others convalescent; all came from the United States, Italy and Spain. T cells, B-cell-depleted T cells, or PBMCs provided the cDNA or gDNA that served as material.

Original handling: Reference gene primers were amplified, and this amplification served to estimate nucleated cell counts. TCRdb keeps only in-frame clones here, not all; method: immunoSEQ multiplex PCR. Clonal size and the V and J genes are those of that table, whereas D and trimming came from the DNA. The sample includes about 160,000 clones, approximately 75% of them seen just once. V was trimmed by 1 base and J by 2 bases, leaving 15 bases between them. Germline values: CDR1 SGDLS, CDR2 YYNGEE. The CDR3 sequence is 17 residues long. The chain is built from TRBV9 and TRBJ2-2; a possible D gene is TRBD2 (5 bases). The sequenced sample consisted of peripheral blood. The sequence came from a human donor in a cohort sampled during active COVID-19. The CDR3 nucleotides are TGTGCCAGCAGCGTATGGAGCGGAGCAGCTAACACCGGGGAGCTGTTTTTT. Translated: CASSVWSGAANTGELFF. Combining the CDR3 with reference TRBV9 and TRBJ2-2 gives the whole variable domain DSGVTQTPKHLITATGQRVTLRCSPRSGDLSVYWYQQSLDQGLQFLIQYYNGEERAKGNILERFSAQQFPDLHSELNLSSLELGDSALYFCASSVWSGAANTGELFFGEGSRLTVL.